This TCR beta chain comes out of a study of blood T cells in healthy people across ages. The CDR3 is 14 amino acids. The extraction recovered at least 5.5 micrograms of total RNA per sample. Study-wide findings and caveats: A strong correlation was found between TCR beta diversity and the percentage of naive T cells. Getting older went along with TCR beta diversity per million T cells dropping roughly linearly. Researchers deemed the diversity estimates from one million T cells underestimates.

Comments on this clonotype: Its antigen is not identified.

Sample-barcoded 5' priming and a J-beta primer mix drove a second PCR of about 6 to 11 cycles. Using its own MiXCR run on the 5' RACE reads, TCRdb lists one record per CDR3 protein. The table shows some 710,000 distinct CDR3 sequences, with roughly 20% occurring only once. This receptor was identified in a man in his 70s in good health. The sequencing input was blood. The J gene is TRBJ2-5, the V gene TRBV12-3 or TRBV12-4; 10 bases agree with TRBD1. The J call may be faulty, since TRBJ2-7 better matches the DNA end. The CDR3, as DNA: TGTGCCAGCAGAACGGGACAGGGGTCGTACGAGCAGTACTTC. It is translated as CASRTGQGSYEQYF.